The clone carrying this T cell receptor beta chain was seen more than once but under ten times. Its antigen is as yet unknown. This sample is drawn from a study of T-cell memory formation after mild COVID-19. Points from the study as a whole: Prior to infection, memory already included some responding clones, suggesting cross-reactive memory joined.

TCRdb processed the 5' RACE reads anew with MiXCR; each CDR3 protein has one entry. The sample includes 580,000 or so distinct CDR3 sequences, 15% to 20% of them seen just once. The CDR3 has 14 amino acids. CDR1 is LGHNA and CDR2 is YSLEER in the germline V gene. After removal of 5 bases from V and 5 bases from J, the junction contained 8 bases not matched to a gene. The origin of this receptor is an adult woman who had mild COVID-19 (a few samples of this study predate the infection). Cell type and time point are not known. The sample consisted of PBMCs or a T cell subset sorted from them (not recorded which). The chain uses TRBV4-3 and TRBJ2-5, with 7 bases identical to TRBD1. DNA for the CDR3: TGCGCCAGCAGCTCACACAGGGGCACGGAGACCCAGTACTTC. Its translation: CASSSHRGTETQYF.